This TCR beta chain was sequenced during a study of OX40 agonist ivuxolimab in advanced cancers. Study-level information: Mean age approximately 59 years, range about 20 to 79; around 80% male. Under the entry rules, prior anti-PD-1, anti-PD-L1 or anti-CTLA-4 therapy was allowed, and 35% to 40% had some.

Clones were sequenced by immunoSEQ multiplex PCR, and TCRdb holds only the in-frame ones, with some missing. The sample holds tens of thousands of clones, 88% seen once. CDR1 and CDR2 (germline): SGHTA, FQGNSA. This CDR3 is 14 amino acids long. Trimming stripped 11 bases from V and 7 bases from J, with 18 bases between. Turning to this clone: Its specificity is unknown.

Study-wide results and limits: CD4+ T cells averaged fewer expanded clones than CD8+ T cells. Undetermined was the antigen specificity of the expanded peripheral T cells.

This sequence joins TRBV7-2 and TRBJ1-6; TRBD1 is a possible D gene (6 bases). The starting material was CD4+ or CD8+ T cells sorted from blood, obtained in a trial of the OX40 agonist ivuxolimab. This sequence originates from an adult with an advanced solid tumor such as melanoma, head and neck, liver or kidney cancer. The CDR3: CAGGGARWNSPLHF. In nucleotides, the CDR3 is TGTGCCGGAGGGGGGGCGCGATGGAATTCACCCCTCCACTTT.